This T cell receptor (beta chain) was obtained from a study of radiotherapy plus CTLA-4 blockade in lung cancer (dated by TCRdb to 2016 to 2019). Turning to the overall study: Among the enrolled patients, about 19% had an objective response, and about 29% reached disease control. The study at large found these results: TCR clones derived from tumors expanded in peripheral blood after treatment with radiotherapy and ipilimumab. The strongest predictors of response were reported to be early dynamic shifts in blood T cell clones along with a rise in serum interferon-beta following radiation.

In this study, focal radiation therapy paired with CTLA-4 blockade (ipilimumab) was tested in patients who had chemo-refractory metastatic non-small-cell lung cancer. As concerns this clone: There is no known antigen for this receptor. No qualities accompany the bases; no much larger clone lies one base away.

Libraries were prepared through the immunoSEQ multiplex PCR assay. TCRdb took this table from immuneACCESS and kept in-frame rearrangements with V and J called. Such tables lack part of the clones; where checked against another copy, unresolved V genes explain under half of the gap, and the rest is unexplained. The sample profile shows 55,000 to 75,000 clones; less than 85% of them were found once. About 17% of the sample is in the top ten clones. Its CDR3 holds 15 amino acids, cysteine through phenylalanine. Solely the CDR3 DNA is kept, with 45 bases framed from the first base. The germline V gene yields SGDLS for CDR1 and YYNGEE for CDR2. The V and J ends are trimmed by 0 bases and 1 base, leaving 10 bases between them.

Sequencing used peripheral blood, obtained from a patient treated with radiotherapy plus ipilimumab. The origin of this receptor is a human donor with non-small cell lung cancer whose response to radiotherapy plus ipilimumab could not be evaluated. Some clones in this sample may be carry-over from other donors' samples. The chain is assembled from TRBV9 and TRBJ1-1, with no D gene named confidently. The DNA sequence reads TGTGCCAGCAGCGTAGAACCTGAGGGGAACACTGAAGCTTTCTTT. Translated, it gives CASSVEPEGNTEAFF.